A selection of T cell receptor beta chains follows, all from one sample in a study of cytomegalovirus exposure and HLA in healthy donors. Here immunoSEQ multiplex PCR was the method, and the copy in TCRdb shows in-frame clones only, minus some. This table has approximately 46,000 clones, approximately 94% appearing once. The sequenced sample consisted of PBMCs. Source of these receptors: a woman in her late teens or twenties in good health and CMV-seronegative. CDR3s include the opening cysteine and the closing phenylalanine or tryptophan. D genes are given only for firm matches. A row's size may be missing; if present it is once, few, many or a size class.

d_call | clone_size | j_call | v_call | cdr3_nt | cdr3_aa
TRBD2 | . | TRBJ2-3 | TRBV5-1 | TGCGCCAGCAGCTTGGCAGCGGGGTACACAGATACGCAGTATTTT | CASSLAAGYTDTQYF
. | . | TRBJ2-5 | TRBV5-1 | TGCGCCAGCAGCTTGGGGTGGCACGAGACCCAGTACTTC | CASSLGWHETQYF
TRBD2 | few | TRBJ2-3 | TRBV6-4 | TGTGCCAGCAGTGACGGAGCGGGGGGAACAGATACGCAGTATTTT | CASSDGAGGTDTQYF
TRBD1 | . | TRBJ2-7 | TRBV18 | TGTGCCAGCTCACCGCGACAGGGGGTTTACGAGCAGTACTTC | CASSPRQGVYEQYF
. | . | TRBJ1-2 | TRBV6-5 | TGTGCCAGCATCCTACAGGGAAACTATGGCTACACCTTC | CASILQGNYGYTF
TRBD1 | . | TRBJ1-2 | TRBV28 | TGTGCCAGCAGAGCCCAGGGGGAGGTCTATGGCTACACCTTC | CASRAQGEVYGYTF
. | . | TRBJ2-3 | TRBV9 | TGTGCCAGCAGCGCCCACAGGGGAGGCGGCACAGATACGCAGTATTTT | CASSAHRGGGTDTQYF
. | once | TRBJ2-7 | TRBV6-5 | TGTGCCAGCAGTTATAAGGGGGGGTACGAGCAGTACTTC | CASSYKGGYEQYF
TRBD2 | once | TRBJ2-3 | TRBV6-1 | TGTGCCAGCAGTGAACTAGCGGGAGGAGGTATCACAGATACGCAGTATTTT | CASSELAGGGITDTQYF
TRBD1 | . | TRBJ2-3 | TRBV6-4 | TGTGCCAGCTCCTCGACAGGGGGCGAAGATACGCAGTATTTT | CASSSTGGEDTQYF
TRBD2 | . | TRBJ2-7 | TRBV28 | TGTGCCAGCAGTTTATCGGTCCGGGGGGACGAGCAGTACTTC | CASSLSVRGDEQYF
. | . | TRBJ1-3 | TRBV4-1 | TGCGCCAGCAGCCAAGTCCTGAGCTCTGGAAACACCATATATTTT | CASSQVLSSGNTIYF
. | . | TRBJ2-3 | TRBV7-8 | TGTGCCAGCAGCGTGACAGTTAGCACAGATACGCAGTATTTT | CASSVTVSTDTQYF
TRBD1 | few | TRBJ2-7 | TRBV10-1 | TGCGCCAGCAGTGAGGGGACAGGGGGAGGCAAGCAGTACTTC | CASSEGTGGGKQYF
. | . | TRBJ1-6 | TRBV27 | TGTGCCAGCAGTTTAGACCGGGGTTCACCCCTCCACTTT | CASSLDRGSPLHF
. | . | TRBJ1-4 | TRBV6-5 | TGTGCCAGCAGTTACTCGACATCCCCAGAAAAACTGTTTTTT | CASSYSTSPEKLFF
. | . | TRBJ2-7 | TRBV10-3 | TGTGCCATCAGTGACCTCGAGCAGTACTTC | CAISDLEQYF
. | . | TRBJ1-6 | TRBV9 | TGTGCCAGCAGCGTAGGGAAGACGGGTAATTCACCCCTCCACTTT | CASSVGKTGNSPLHF
TRBD2 | once | TRBJ2-1 | TRBV19 | TGTGCCAGTAGTCAAGCGGGAGTTCTCAATGAGCAGTTCTTC | CASSQAGVLNEQFF
. | once | TRBJ1-1 | TRBV7-9 | TGTGCCAGCAGCCCAGTCCTGTTCGCTGAAGCTTTCTTT | CASSPVLFAEAFF
. | . | TRBJ2-1 | TRBV6-5 | TGTGCCAGCAGTTGGGGCAGCATAAATAACAATGAGCAGTTCTTC | CASSWGSINNNEQFF
TRBD1 | once | TRBJ1-6 | TRBV7-9 | TGTGCCAGCAGCTTGGGACAGGACCAAATCAGGTCACCCCTCCACTTT | CASSLGQDQIRSPLHF
TRBD1 | . | TRBJ1-2 | TRBV28 | TGTGCCAGCAGTTCGGGACAGGCCGTTTGGGGCTACACCTTC | CASSSGQAVWGYTF
. | few | TRBJ2-1 | TRBV25-1 | TGTGCCAGCAGTGAATTCCCCGGGGACAATGAGCAGTTCTTC | CASSEFPGDNEQFF
. | . | TRBJ2-5 | TRBV6-6 | TGTGCCAGCAGTCCCAGGCCACCCCAAGAGACCCAGTACTTC | CASSPRPPQETQYF
TRBD2 | . | TRBJ2-1 | TRBV6-1 | TGTGCCAGCAGTGAAGCGCTCCTTGCGGGGGGAGTCAATGAGCAGTTCTTC | CASSEALLAGGVNEQFF
. | . | TRBJ1-6 | TRBV5-1 | TGCGCCAGCAGCTTGGGGACAGCTAATTCACCCCTCCACTTT | CASSLGTANSPLHF
TRBD1 | . | TRBJ2-1 | TRBV19 | TGTGCCAGTAGTAGAGATTCCGGGACAGGCATGGGCTACAATGAGCAGTTCTTC | CASSRDSGTGMGYNEQFF
. | few | TRBJ1-2 | TRBV23-1 | TGCGCCAGCAAAACAGGTAACTATGGCTACACCTTC | CASKTGNYGYTF
. | once | TRBJ1-2 | TRBV7-2 | TGTGCCAGCAGCTTAGGATATCAGGGCTATAGAGGCTACACCTTC | CASSLGYQGYRGYTF
TRBD1 | . | TRBJ1-2 | TRBV30 | TGTGCCTGGAGACGGACAGGGAATTTCTATGGCTACACCTTC | CAWRRTGNFYGYTF
TRBD1 | . | TRBJ1-6 | TRBV5-8 | TGTGCCAGCAGCTTGGGACAGGGATATAATTCACCCCTCCACTTT | CASSLGQGYNSPLHF
TRBD1 | . | TRBJ1-5 | TRBV19 | TGTGCCAGTAGTACCGTGGGACAGGGCAAGCAGCCCCAGCATTTT | CASSTVGQGKQPQHF
. | . | TRBJ1-1 | TRBV25-1 | TGTGCCAGCAGTGAACCGGCAGGGATGAACACTGAAGCTTTCTTT | CASSEPAGMNTEAFF
. | . | TRBJ2-1 | TRBV27 | TGTGCCAGCAGTCGAGTCGTCAATAACAATGAGCAGTTCTTC | CASSRVVNNNEQFF
TRBD1 | . | TRBJ2-3 | TRBV18 | TGTGCCAGCTCACATGACAGGGGGTTCTCAGATACGCAGTATTTT | CASSHDRGFSDTQYF
. | . | TRBJ2-7 | TRBV6-1 | TGTGCCAGCAGTGTCTCGACAGCCGCCTACGAGCAGTACTTC | CASSVSTAAYEQYF
. | . | TRBJ1-3 | TRBV4-2 | TGTGCCAGCAGCCAGGGGGCTCCTGGAAACACCATATATTTT | CASSQGAPGNTIYF